This entry describes one TCR beta chain. These data originate in a study of graft-versus-host responses after intestinal transplantation. Overall study: All of the recipients had induction that used anti-thymocyte globulin, then tacrolimus and steroids for approximately 3 years.

Germline V gives CDR1 SGHTA, CDR2 FQGTGA. V dropped 5 bases and J dropped 2 bases, with 15 bases sitting between them. The CDR3 contains 15 residues. Here immunoSEQ multiplex PCR was the method, and the copy in TCRdb shows in-frame clones only, minus some. Seen here are 15,000 to 20,000 clones, around 90% observed once, and the top ten hold more than 1.5%. The chain couples TRBV7-3 to TRBJ1-1; the D is unclear. Material: PBMCs, obtained about 350 days after transplant. The sequence came from a human patient who received an intestinal transplant, so some T cells may come from the graft donor. CDR3 amino acids: CASSARPGSNTEAFF. DNA for the CDR3: TGTGCCAGCAGCGCGCGCCCGGGGTCAAACACTGAAGCTTTCTTT.